This TCR beta chain was sequenced for a study of neoadjuvant anti-PD-1 for oral cavity cancer. Study-level information: Non-progressing patients received a fourth nivolumab dose near day 43, then surgery on days 50-56.

Time point: after neoadjuvant nivolumab, at surgical resection. CDR1 is MNHNS and CDR2 is SASEGT in the germline V gene. This CDR3 comprises 15 residues. The V gene lost 0 bases and the J gene lost 1 base, with 9 bases spanning the gap. Six replicates per PBMC sample, mostly from roughly 500 ng of genomic DNA. TCRdb keeps only in-frame clones here, not all; method: immunoSEQ multiplex PCR. The profile covers tens of thousands of clones, with about 90% appearing a single time and approximately 2.8% taken by the ten largest. The V and J genes are TRBV6-1 and TRBJ1-1; the D is unclear. This TCR came from a person aged 35-80 years with oral cavity squamous cell carcinoma. Specimen: PBMCs, collected after nivolumab (anti-PD-1) treatment. The CDR3 spells CASSEAWKGNTEAFF. Here the CDR3 DNA reads TGTGCCAGCAGTGAAGCCTGGAAGGGGAACACTGAAGCTTTCTTT.